This T cell receptor (beta chain) was identified during a study of radiotherapy plus CTLA-4 blockade in lung cancer. Study information: Objective responses occurred in around 20% of patients; about 34% had disease control. Study-level findings and limits: Radiotherapy with ipilimumab was followed by blood expansion of tumor-derived clones. Best predicting response, reportedly, were early blood T cell clone dynamics, with interferon-beta.

In chemo-refractory metastatic non-small-cell lung cancer, patients got ipilimumab CTLA-4 blockade together with focal radiation. Of note for this clone: What it binds is unknown.

V was cut by 1 base and J by 7 bases, with 8 bases left in between. Germline V lookup: CDR1 SGHTA, CDR2 FQGNSA. CDR3 length: 13 amino acids. TCRdb's table, derived via immunoSEQ multiplex PCR, lists solely in-frame clones and lacks some. The sample holds about 95,000 clones; about 83% are singletons and the top ten take around 0.9%. The sample here was peripheral blood, taken from a patient treated with radiotherapy plus ipilimumab. This chain connects TRBV7-2 to TRBJ1-5; possibly TRBD1 for D (6 bases). This TCR was sampled from a human donor with non-small cell lung cancer who had stable disease on radiotherapy plus ipilimumab. CDR3 sequence (DNA): TGTGCCAGCAGCTTAGTGGACAGACAGCCCCAGCATTTT. Amino acid sequence: CASSLVDRQPQHF.